Below, 20 T cell receptor beta chains from the same sample are listed, as sequenced in a study of OX40 agonist ivuxolimab in advanced cancers. Generated by immunoSEQ multiplex PCR, the TCRdb table keeps only in-frame clones and is missing some. The top ten clones hold roughly 30% of a sample with tens of thousands of clones, 87% of them seen once. The sample consisted of CD4+ or CD8+ T cells sorted from blood, taken in a trial of the OX40 agonist ivuxolimab. The receptors originated from an adult with an advanced solid tumor such as melanoma, head and neck, liver or kidney cancer.

The chain has TRBV4-2 and TRBJ2-1, with TRBD2 matching over 15 bases. The germline V gene encodes CDR1 LGHNA and CDR2 YNFKEQ. Trimming cost V 4 bases and J 6 bases; bases outside gene matches: 10. The CDR3 is 18 amino acids. In nucleotides, the CDR3 is TGTGCCAGCAGCCCCGGGACTAGCGGGAGGCTCGTGGGCAATGAGCAGTTCTTC. The encoded protein is CASSPGTSGRLVGNEQFF.

The chain uses TRBV6-1 and TRBJ2-7; possibly TRBD1 for D (6 bases). CDR1 is MNHNS, CDR2 SASEGT, per germline. V dropped 4 bases and J dropped 7 bases, with 11 bases sitting between them. The CDR3 is 12 residues long. Here the CDR3 DNA reads TGTGCCAGCAGTGGACAGGTCGGGGAGCAGTACTTC. It translates to CASSGQVGEQYF.

The V gene is TRBV28, the J gene TRBJ1-5; D not resolved. From germline, CDR1 is MDHEN and CDR2 SYDVKM. V gave up 3 bases and J gave up 11 bases, with 8 bases separating them. CDR3 length: 11 residues. The CDR3 nucleotides are TGTGCCAGCAGTTTGGGTTTTGCCCAGCATTTT. Its translation is CASSLGFAQHF.

This chain connects TRBV5-6 to TRBJ2-7, with 7 bases identical to TRBD1. The CDR3 loop spans 15 amino acids. Trimming cost V 4 bases and J 3 bases; bases outside gene matches: 10. The V gene's germline CDR1 is SGHDT and CDR2 YYEEEE. As DNA, the CDR3 is TGTGCCAGCAGCGAATTAGGACAGGTCGACTACGAGCAGTACTTC. This gives the protein CASSELGQVDYEQYF.

V is TRBV9 and J is TRBJ1-2; possibly TRBD1 for D (6 bases). CDR3 length: 16 amino acids. The V and J ends lost 0 bases and 4 bases respectively, with 16 bases between them. The V gene's germline CDR1 is SGDLS and CDR2 YYNGEE. In DNA, the CDR3 is TGTGCCAGCAGCGTAGGAGGGACACCGGTGGGCTATGGCTACACCTTC. This gives the protein CASSVGGTPVGYGYTF.

The genes are TRBV6-1 and TRBJ1-4; possibly TRBD1 for D (6 bases). The CDR3 loop spans 14 amino acids. Per the germline V gene, CDR1 is MNHNS and CDR2 is SASEGT. Deletions cut 0 bases from V and 7 bases from J, with 9 bases between. Written as DNA, the CDR3 is TGTGCCAGCAGTGAAGCGGGGACACGTGAAAAACTGTTTTTT. As protein: CASSEAGTREKLFF.

This chain joins TRBV5-3 and TRBJ1-4, with TRBD1 matching over 10 bases. TRBV5-3 is labeled an ORF, and its function is uncertain. The CDR3 totals 19 residues. The trim removed 0 bases at V and 0 bases at J, leaving 8 bases unmatched. CDR3 in amino acids: CARSLERTGGPATNEKLFF. CDR3 bases: TGTGCCAGAAGCTTGGAGAGGACAGGGGGTCCTGCAACTAATGAAAAACTGTTTTTT.

On this clone itself: Other DNA sequences in this sample translate to the same CDR3. The chain is built from TRBV18 and TRBJ1-5, with a weak D call TRBD1 (5 bases). CDR3 length: 15 residues. The ends were cut back, 6 bases at V and 0 bases at J, with 12 bases in the middle. Germline assignment: CDR1 KGHSH and CDR2 LQKENI. The CDR3 DNA is TGTGCCAGCTCGCGAGGGGATTATAGCAATCAGCCCCAGCATTTT. Translated: CASSRGDYSNQPQHF.

The chain joins TRBV18 to TRBJ1-1; D gene uncertain. Trimming cost V 5 bases and J 3 bases, with 10 bases left between them. CDR1 is KGHSH and CDR2 is LQKENI in the germline V gene. This CDR3 has 13 residues. CDR3 sequence reads: CASSGGMDTEAFF. The CDR3 nucleotides read TGTGCCAGCTCAGGAGGGATGGACACTGAAGCTTTCTTT.

This rearrangement joins TRBV7-3 to TRBJ2-5, with a possible D match to TRBD2 (6 bases). The V end was cut by 1 base, the J end by 5 bases, with 14 bases between. The germline V gene encodes CDR1 SGHTA and CDR2 FQGTGA. This CDR3 contains 15 residues. The CDR3 protein is CASSLMGGTGETQYF. In DNA, the CDR3 is TGTGCCAGCAGCTTAATGGGAGGAACCGGGGAGACCCAGTACTTC.

The chain couples TRBV18 to TRBJ2-3; D is perhaps TRBD1 (5 bases). V lost 3 bases and J lost 5, with 6 bases in between. Germline V lookup: CDR1 KGHSH, CDR2 LQKENI. The CDR3 has 12 amino acids. The CDR3 region is CASSPQGDTQYF. Written as DNA, the CDR3 is TGTGCCAGCTCACCTCAGGGAGATACGCAGTATTTT.

The chain couples TRBV5-4 to TRBJ1-1; 7 nucleotides line up with TRBD1. The CDR3 totals 16 residues. The J segment lost 2 bases and the V segment lost 1 base, leaving 8 bases of the junction unmatched. Germline V gene sequence: CDR1 SGHNT, CDR2 YYREEE (reference sequence). As DNA, the CDR3 is TGTGCCAGCAGCTTGAGACAGGGCTCACGAAACACTGAAGCTTTCTTT. It codes for CASSLRQGSRNTEAFF.

The chain uses TRBV15 and TRBJ1-5; D is unclear. There are 17 residues in the CDR3. V was shortened by 0 bases and J by 8 bases, with 20 bases between the two germline ends. From germline, CDR1 is LNHNV and CDR2 YYDKDF (reference sequence). CDR3 amino acids: CATSRDGTGGLGKPQHF. Here the CDR3 DNA reads TGTGCCACCAGCAGAGATGGAACGGGCGGCTTAGGAAAGCCCCAGCATTTT. Drawing the rest from reference TRBV15 and TRBJ1-5, the complete variable domain is DAMVIQNPRYQVTQFGKPVTLSCSQTLNHNVMYWYQQKSSQAPKLLFHYYDKDFNNEADTPDNFQSRRPNTSFCFLDIRSPGLGDTAMYLCATSRDGTGGLGKPQHFGDGTRLSIL.

The gene calls are TRBV19 and TRBJ2-4; the D gene is possibly TRBD2 (5 bases). CDR1 is LNHDA and CDR2 is SQIVND in the germline V gene (reference sequence). V dropped 10 bases and J dropped 1 base, with 17 bases sitting between them. This CDR3 region has 15 residues. This CDR3 is CATRPEGWAKNIQYF. CDR3 in DNA: TGTGCCACTAGGCCCGAGGGTTGGGCCAAAAACATTCAGTACTTC.

The V gene is TRBV2, the J gene TRBJ2-7, with TRBD1 matching over 8 bases. The CDR3 length is 13 residues. The germline gives CDR1 SNHLY, CDR2 FYNNEI. V lost 6 bases, J lost 1 base, and 2 bases stayed unmatched. CDR3 DNA sequence: TGTGCCAGCAGATGGACAGGGTCCTACGAGCAGTACTTC. Its translation is CASRWTGSYEQYF.

The V and J genes are TRBV30 and TRBJ1-5; TRBD1 matches at 11 bases. With V trimmed by 1 base and J by 6 bases, 5 bases remained unmatched. The germline V gene has CDR1 GTSNPN and CDR2 SVGIG (reference sequence). This CDR3 region has 15 residues. In DNA, the CDR3 is TGTGCCTGGAGTGGGGGACAGGGGGAACGTCAGCCCCAGCATTTT. Translation gives CAWSGGQGERQPQHF.

The chain combines TRBV9 with TRBJ2-7, with 10 bases identical to TRBD2. This CDR3 comprises 15 residues. The V gene's germline CDR1 is SGDLS and CDR2 YYNGEE. With V trimmed by 3 bases and J by 2 bases, 5 bases remained unmatched. CDR3 sequence reads: CASSAGTSVAYEQYF. The CDR3 DNA follows: TGTGCCAGCAGCGCCGGGACTAGCGTGGCCTACGAGCAGTACTTC.

The chain is built from TRBV15 and TRBJ2-1, with 8 bases fitting TRBD2. Germline loops: CDR1 LNHNV, CDR2 YYDKDF (reference sequence). This CDR3 region has 15 residues. V lost 4 bases and J lost 0; bases outside the gene matches: 2. This CDR3 is CATSIRGGSYNEQFF. CDR3 DNA sequence: TGTGCCACCAGCATACGGGGGGGCTCCTACAATGAGCAGTTCTTC. Using reference TRBV15 and TRBJ2-1 for the parts outside the CDR3, the full variable domain is DAMVIQNPRYQVTQFGKPVTLSCSQTLNHNVMYWYQQKSSQAPKLLFHYYDKDFNNEADTPDNFQSRRPNTSFCFLDIRSPGLGDTAMYLCATSIRGGSYNEQFFGPGTRLTVL.

The rearrangement uses TRBV2 and TRBJ1-2; D is perhaps TRBD1 (5 bases). The CDR3 covers 12 residues. Per germline, CDR1 SNHLY and CDR2 FYNNEI. V shed 6 bases and J shed 4 bases, with 9 bases lying between them. Written as DNA, the CDR3 is TGTGCCAGCAGAGGGGAATTCTATGGCTACACCTTC. Amino acid sequence: CASRGEFYGYTF.

The rearrangement joins TRBV19 to TRBJ1-5, with D hard to call. Germline V gene data show CDR1 as LNHDA and CDR2 as SQIVND (reference sequence). This CDR3 is 11 amino acids long. Deletions cut 4 bases from V and 9 bases from J, with 7 bases between. CDR3 nucleotide sequence: TGTGCCAGTAGTACCGAAGGGCCCCAGCATTTT. Amino acids: CASSTEGPQHF.